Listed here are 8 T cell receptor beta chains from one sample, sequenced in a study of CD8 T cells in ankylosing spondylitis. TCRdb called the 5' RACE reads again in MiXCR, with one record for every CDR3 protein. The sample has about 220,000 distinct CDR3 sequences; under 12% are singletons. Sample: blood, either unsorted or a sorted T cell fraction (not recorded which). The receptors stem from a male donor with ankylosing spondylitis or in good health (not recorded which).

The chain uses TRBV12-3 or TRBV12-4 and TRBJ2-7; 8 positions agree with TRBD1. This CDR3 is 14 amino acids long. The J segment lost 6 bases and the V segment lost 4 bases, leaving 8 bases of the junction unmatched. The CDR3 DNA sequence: TGTGCCAGCAGTTCGCACGGACAGGGCACCGAGCAGTACTTC. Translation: CASSSHGQGTEQYF.

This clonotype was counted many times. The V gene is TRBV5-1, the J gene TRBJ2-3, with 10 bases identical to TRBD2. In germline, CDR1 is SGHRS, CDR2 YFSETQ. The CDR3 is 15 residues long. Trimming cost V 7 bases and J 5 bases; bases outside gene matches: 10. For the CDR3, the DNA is TGCGCCAGCCGGGCTAGCGGGGGCCTGGGAGATACGCAGTATTTT. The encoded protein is CASRASGGLGDTQYF.

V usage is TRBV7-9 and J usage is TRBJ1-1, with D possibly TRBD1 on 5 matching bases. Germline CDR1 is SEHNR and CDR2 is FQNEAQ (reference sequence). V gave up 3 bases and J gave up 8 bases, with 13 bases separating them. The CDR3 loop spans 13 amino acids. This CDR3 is CASSFQGLGEAFF. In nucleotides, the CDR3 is TGTGCCAGCAGCTTTCAGGGCTTGGGGGAAGCTTTCTTT.

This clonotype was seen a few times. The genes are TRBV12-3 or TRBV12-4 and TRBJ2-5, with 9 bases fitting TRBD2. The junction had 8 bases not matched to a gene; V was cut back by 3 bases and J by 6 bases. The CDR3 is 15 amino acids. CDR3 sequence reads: CASSFGGGERKTQYF. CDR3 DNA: TGTGCCAGCAGTTTTGGCGGGGGGGAGAGAAAGACCCAGTACTTC.

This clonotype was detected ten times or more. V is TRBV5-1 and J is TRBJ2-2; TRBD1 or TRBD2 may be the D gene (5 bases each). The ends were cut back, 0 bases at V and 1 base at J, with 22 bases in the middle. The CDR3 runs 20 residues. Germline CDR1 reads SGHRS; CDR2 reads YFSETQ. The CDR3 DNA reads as TGCGCCAGCAGCTTGGCCCGTGGGGGTGTGAGCGGAATGAACACCGGGGAGCTGTTTTTT. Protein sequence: CASSLARGGVSGMNTGELFF.

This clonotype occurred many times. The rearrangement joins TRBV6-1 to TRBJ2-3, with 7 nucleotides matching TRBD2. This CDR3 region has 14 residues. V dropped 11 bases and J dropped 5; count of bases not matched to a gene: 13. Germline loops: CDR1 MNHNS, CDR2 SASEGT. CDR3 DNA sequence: TGTGCCGCTGGGCGGGGGAGATTGGTAGATACGCAGTATTTT. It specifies CAAGRGRLVDTQYF.

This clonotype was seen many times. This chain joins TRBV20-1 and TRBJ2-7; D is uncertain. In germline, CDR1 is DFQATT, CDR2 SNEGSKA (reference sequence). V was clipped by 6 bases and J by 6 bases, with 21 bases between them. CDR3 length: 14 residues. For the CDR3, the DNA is TGCAGTGCAGCGTCCGCCGAAACTCTCCGCGAGCAGTACTTC. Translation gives CSAASAETLREQYF.

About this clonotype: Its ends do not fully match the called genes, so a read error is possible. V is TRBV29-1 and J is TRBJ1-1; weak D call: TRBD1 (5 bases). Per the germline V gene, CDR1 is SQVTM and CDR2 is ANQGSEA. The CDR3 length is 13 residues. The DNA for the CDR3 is TGCAGCGGTGGTAGGGACTGGAACACTGAAGTTTTCTTT. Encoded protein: CSGGRDWNTEVFF.